This T cell receptor (beta chain) is from a study of T cell responses to AZD1222 COVID-19 vaccine. Study results and caveats: The donor cohort was predominantly white British with a female majority, and clonal diversity may have been underestimated. Following two doses of AZD1222, Spike-specific TCR breadth and depth rose. Repertoire sampling happened only post peak T cell response.

In the case of this clone: The target antigen is unknown.

CDR1 SGHAT and CDR2 FQNNGV come from the germline V gene. This CDR3 is built from 12 residues. The V gene lost 5 bases and the J gene lost 8 bases, with 12 bases spanning the gap. Assay used: immunoSEQ multiplex PCR; TCRdb lists only in-frame clones, some missing. This sample has 55,000 to 75,000 clones, with 70% to 80% found just once. This clonotype originated in an adult in good health. The chain links TRBV11-2 to TRBJ1-1, with a tentative D call TRBD1 (5 bases). The sequencing used peripheral blood, collected on day 0 of MenACWY control vaccination. CDR3 DNA: TGTGCCAGCAGCCGTGACAGTGCCGAAGCTTTCTTT. Its protein product is CASSRDSAEAFF.